Shown below are 20 T cell receptor beta chains from a single sample sequenced in a study of blood T cell repertoires in COVID-19. Data came from immunoSEQ multiplex PCR; TCRdb stores just in-frame clones and leaves some out. The data show over 90,000 clones, roughly 90% seen once. Sequenced material: peripheral blood. Every receptor here comes from a woman between 70 and 85 years old with acute or convalescent COVID-19.

The rearrangement uses TRBV2 and TRBJ1-2; no firm D call. Trimming took off 6 bases at V and 0 bases at J, with 11 bases between the two ends. This CDR3 is built from 14 residues. Germline V gives CDR1 SNHLY, CDR2 FYNNEI. The CDR3 here is CASSAYATNYGYTF. The CDR3, as DNA: TGTGCCAGCAGCGCCTACGCAACTAACTATGGCTACACCTTC.

This chain links TRBV19 with TRBJ2-7; TRBD2 agrees at 9 bases. This CDR3 comprises 15 residues. With 3 bases clipped from V and 1 base from J, the junction kept 4 bases outside the gene matches. Germline values: CDR1 LNHDA, CDR2 SQIVND (reference sequence). The CDR3 loop is CASSIGREGSYEQYF. The CDR3 region has the DNA TGTGCCAGTAGTATTGGGCGGGAGGGGTCCTACGAGCAGTACTTC.

This chain joins TRBV7-6 and TRBJ1-1; 9 positions agree with TRBD1. Germline CDR1 SGHVS, CDR2 FNYEAQ. The CDR3 is made up of 13 amino acids. J lost 3 bases, V lost 7 bases, and 3 bases had no gene match. CDR3 in amino acids: CASTRDRDTEAFF. The CDR3 coding sequence is TGTGCCAGCACCCGGGACAGGGACACTGAAGCTTTCTTT.

CDR3 loop: CASSLALAGRNEQFF. CDR3 in DNA: TGTGCCAGCAGCTTAGCGCTGGCGGGCCGGAATGAGCAGTTCTTC. V gene TRBV7-2 combines with J gene TRBJ2-1, with D possibly matching TRBD2 (5 bases). Germline CDR1 SGHTA, CDR2 FQGNSA. The V end was cut by 0 bases, the J end by 7 bases, with 13 bases between. This CDR3 is 15 amino acids long.

This sequence joins TRBV3-1 (or the pseudogene TRBV3-2) and TRBJ2-5; the D gene is possibly TRBD1 (5 bases). With 1 base removed from V and 4 bases from J, the gap between germline ends came to 7 bases. CDR1 and CDR2 from the germline V gene are LGHDT and YNNKEL (reference sequence). The length of the CDR3 is 13 residues. The CDR3 coding sequence is TGTGCCAGCAGCCAAGGCAGGGTAGAGACCCAGTACTTC. Encoded protein: CASSQGRVETQYF.

This rearrangement joins TRBV19 to TRBJ1-2; the D gene is possibly TRBD1 (5 bases). In germline, CDR1 is LNHDA, CDR2 SQIVND (reference sequence). The CDR3 covers 13 residues. Trimming took 0 bases from V and 5 from J, leaving 7 bases between them. The CDR3 protein is CASSIDRAYGYTF. For the CDR3, the DNA is TGTGCCAGTAGTATAGACAGGGCATATGGCTACACCTTC.

The V gene is TRBV19, the J gene TRBJ1-6; D ambiguous. The CDR3 has 13 amino acids. Deletions cut 7 bases from V and 0 bases from J, with 4 bases between. Germline CDR1 is LNHDA and CDR2 is SQIVND (reference sequence). CDR3 sequence reads: CASIDSYNSPLHF. The CDR3, as DNA: TGTGCCAGTATAGACTCCTATAATTCACCCCTCCACTTT.

V gene TRBV4-2 combines with J gene TRBJ2-2; 10 bases are shared with TRBD1. This CDR3 has 19 amino acids. The germline gives CDR1 LGHNA, CDR2 YNFKEQ. The trim removed 0 bases at V and 1 base at J, leaving 8 bases unmatched. This chain's CDR3 is CASSQELGTGVVNTGELFF. CDR3 in DNA: TGTGCCAGCAGCCAAGAGTTAGGGACAGGGGTCGTGAACACCGGGGAGCTGTTTTTT.

The V gene is TRBV19, the J gene TRBJ1-5; D might be TRBD1 (6 bases). The length of the CDR3 is 16 residues. Trimming shortened V by 6 bases and J by 6 bases, and 21 bases separated the two germline ends. Germline-derived CDR1 and CDR2 are LNHDA and SQIVND (reference sequence). CDR3 DNA sequence: TGTGCCAGTAGGCTTTGGGGTCCAGGGGTAGGTCAGCCCCAGCATTTT. Protein product: CASRLWGPGVGQPQHF.

The rearrangement joins TRBV20-1 to TRBJ2-5; TRBD1 matches 7 bases. The germline V gene has CDR1 DFQATT and CDR2 SNEGSKA (reference sequence). The CDR3 is 13 residues long. Trimming took 3 bases from V and 5 from J; bases not matched to a gene: 6. The DNA of the CDR3 is TGCAGTGCTAGTGTAGGGGGCTTTGAGACCCAGTACTTC. Translating it yields CSASVGGFETQYF.

V usage is TRBV5-5 and J usage is TRBJ2-3; maybe TRBD2 (5 bases). Per the germline V gene, CDR1 is SGHKS and CDR2 is YYEKEE (reference sequence). This CDR3 region has 12 residues. The germline V and J ends were trimmed by 4 bases and 10 bases, with 13 bases remaining between them. The CDR3 reads CASSQTTEAQYF. The CDR3 coding sequence is TGTGCCAGCAGCCAGACGACGGAGGCGCAGTATTTT.

The V call is TRBV3-1 (or the pseudogene TRBV3-2), the J call TRBJ2-7; a weak D match, TRBD2 (5 bases). V was cut by 1 base and J by 9 bases, with 13 bases left in between. This CDR3 contains 13 residues. Germline loops: CDR1 LGHDT, CDR2 YNNKEL (reference sequence). The CDR3 sequence: CASSQVTGILQYF. CDR3 coding DNA: TGTGCCAGCAGCCAAGTAACGGGGATACTGCAGTACTTC.

V gene TRBV27 combines with J gene TRBJ1-5; 8 bases line up with TRBD1. The CDR3 runs to 13 residues. V trimming: 2 bases; J trimming: 11 bases; junction bases outside the gene matches: 5. Germline assignment: CDR1 MNHEY and CDR2 SMNVEV (reference sequence). The CDR3 bases are TGTGCCAGCAGTTTAAGTGAGGACAGGGCCCAGCATTTT. Its protein is CASSLSEDRAQHF.

The chain links TRBV19 to TRBJ1-4; TRBD1 matches 7 bases. Germline V gene data show CDR1 as LNHDA and CDR2 as SQIVND (reference sequence). This CDR3 is 14 amino acids long. The junction had 4 bases not matched to a gene; V was cut back by 5 bases and J by 4 bases. The CDR3 region has the DNA TGTGCCAGTAGTCCGGGACAGCTTAATGAAAAACTGTTTTTT. Translated: CASSPGQLNEKLFF.

The V gene is TRBV5-1, the J gene TRBJ1-5; 7 nucleotides match TRBD1. The germline V gene has CDR1 SGHRS and CDR2 YFSETQ. The ends lost 0 bases at V and 6 bases at J; junction bases unmatched: 6. The CDR3 has 15 residues. CDR3 sequence (DNA): TGCGCCAGCAGCTTGGAGGCAGGGGGGACTCAGCCCCAGCATTTT. Its protein product is CASSLEAGGTQPQHF.

This chain connects TRBV24-1 to TRBJ2-1; 15 bases fit TRBD2. With V trimmed by 3 bases and J by 9 bases, 5 bases remained unmatched. The V gene's germline CDR1 is KGHDR and CDR2 SFDVKD. There are 16 residues in the CDR3. The CDR3 DNA reads TGTGCCACCAGTGATCCGGGACTAGCGGGAGGCTTTGAGCAGTTCTTC. This translates into CATSDPGLAGGFEQFF.

The J gene is TRBJ1-1, the V gene TRBV29-1, with TRBD1 matching 7 bases. The CDR3 spans 16 residues. Losses at the gene ends were 4 bases for V and 0 bases for J; bases not matched to a gene: 11. Per the germline V gene, CDR1 is SQVTM and CDR2 is ANQGSEA. The CDR3 DNA sequence: TGCAGCGTTGGACCTGTTGTGGGACAGCTGAACACTGAAGCTTTCTTT. Amino acid sequence: CSVGPVVGQLNTEAFF. Full variable domain (remainder filled in from reference TRBV29-1 and TRBJ1-1): SAVISQKPSRDICQRGTSLTIQCQVDSQVTMMFWYRQQPGQSLTLIATANQGSEATYESGFVIDKFPISRPNLTFSTLTVSNMSPEDSSIYLCSVGPVVGQLNTEAFFGQGTRLTVV.

The rearrangement uses TRBV5-1 and TRBJ2-7, with no clear D. Germline values: CDR1 SGHRS, CDR2 YFSETQ. V was cut by 0 bases and J by 3 bases, with 19 bases left in between. The CDR3 sequence is 17 residues long. This chain's CDR3 is CASSLGSFSSRSYEQYF. As DNA, the CDR3 is TGCGCCAGCAGCTTGGGCTCATTTTCTTCTCGCAGCTACGAGCAGTACTTC.

The chain combines TRBV18 with TRBJ1-5; TRBD1 might be the D (6 bases). CDR3 size: 15 residues. Trimming cost V 1 base and J 6 bases, with 13 bases left between them. Per the germline V gene, CDR1 is KGHSH and CDR2 is LQKENI. The CDR3 DNA reads as TGTGCCAGCTCACCACGGGGACATATATCTCAGCCCCAGCATTTT. Its protein is CASSPRGHISQPQHF. The entire variable domain, with the rest obtained from reference TRBV18 and TRBJ1-5, is as follows: NAGVMQNPRHLVRRRGQEARLRCSPMKGHSHVYWYRQLPEEGLKFMVYLQKENIIDESGMPKERFSAEFPKEGPSILRIQQVVRGDSAAYFCASSPRGHISQPQHFGDGTRLSIL.

The chain recombines TRBV28 with TRBJ1-6; tentative D call: TRBD1 (6 bases). Trimming stripped 5 bases from V and 5 bases from J, with 13 bases between. The CDR3 has 15 residues. Germline V gives CDR1 MDHEN, CDR2 SYDVKM. CDR3 nucleotide sequence: TGTGCCAGCAGTGATACAGGGAGTAATAATTCACCCCTCCACTTT. Its translation is CASSDTGSNNSPLHF.